This is a list of T cell receptor beta chains from one sample in a study of regulatory T cells in long-lasting Graves disease. TCRdb passed the multiplex PCR reads through MiXCR, listing each CDR3 protein once. The sample comprises about 470,000 distinct CDR3 sequences, less than 25% of which are singletons, and about 8.3% rests with the top ten. Sequencing used peripheral blood mononuclear cells (PBMCs), obtained when the disease was refractory, from a patient treated with antithyroid drugs. The receptor set was obtained from a female donor with Graves disease. The CDR3 runs from the conserved cysteine through the conserved F or W. Fields, in order: clone size, CDR3 length, D gene, V gene, J gene, CDR3 protein, CDR3 DNA. The D gene is left open where the match is weak. Clone size is shown for a subset of rows, as once, few, many or a class of expanded clone.

clone size: few
CDR3 length: 13
D gene: .
V gene: TRBV7-9
J gene: TRBJ1-1
CDR3 protein: CASSLGQGNGAFF
CDR3 DNA: TGTGCCAGCAGCTTAGGGCAGGGAAACGGAGCTTTCTTT

clone size: few
CDR3 length: 13
D gene: .
V gene: TRBV11-2
J gene: TRBJ1-5
CDR3 protein: CASSLAPAGLEHF
CDR3 DNA: TGTGCCAGCAGCTTAGCTCCGGCAGGGTTGGAGCATTTT

clone size: few
CDR3 length: 20
D gene: .
V gene: TRBV4-1
J gene: TRBJ2-7
CDR3 protein: CASSQKETGTLALSLLEQYF
CDR3 DNA: TGCGCCAGCAGCCAAAAAGAGACAGGTACTTTAGCCCTCTCACTACTGGAGCAGTACTTC

clone size: few
CDR3 length: 15
D gene: TRBD1
V gene: TRBV5-4
J gene: TRBJ1-6
CDR3 protein: CASSTGSPYNSPLHF
CDR3 DNA: TGTGCCAGTTCGACAGGGAGCCCCTATAATTCACCCCTCCACTTT

clone size: .
CDR3 length: 15
D gene: .
V gene: TRBV27
J gene: TRBJ2-7
CDR3 protein: CASSLGLNLLYEQYF
CDR3 DNA: TGTGCCAGCAGTTTGGGACTGAACCTTTTATACGAGCAGTACTTC

clone size: .
CDR3 length: 13
D gene: .
V gene: TRBV28
J gene: TRBJ2-1
CDR3 protein: CASSFRVGNEQFF
CDR3 DNA: TGTGCCAGCAGTTTCCGGGTAGGGAATGAGCAGTTCTTC

clone size: .
CDR3 length: 15
D gene: .
V gene: TRBV25-1
J gene: TRBJ1-2
CDR3 protein: CASSGEGDVPYGYTF
CDR3 DNA: TGTGCCAGCAGTGGGGAAGGGGACGTCCCCTATGGCTACACCTTC

clone size: many
CDR3 length: 16
D gene: TRBD1
V gene: TRBV20-1
J gene: TRBJ1-5
CDR3 protein: CSADPRQGGSNQPQHF
CDR3 DNA: TGCAGTGCTGACCCGCGACAGGGGGGAAGCAATCAGCCCCAGCATTTT

clone size: .
CDR3 length: 13
D gene: .
V gene: TRBV5-4
J gene: TRBJ1-1
CDR3 protein: CASSFMGVTEAFF
CDR3 DNA: TGTGCCAGCAGCTTCATGGGGGTCACTGAAGCTTTCTTT

clone size: .
CDR3 length: 14
D gene: .
V gene: TRBV6-1
J gene: TRBJ2-3
CDR3 protein: CASTVAPPSDTQYF
CDR3 DNA: TGTGCCAGCACGGTCGCCCCCCCCTCGGATACGCAGTATTTT

clone size: few
CDR3 length: 14
D gene: TRBD1
V gene: TRBV5-1
J gene: TRBJ2-6
CDR3 protein: CASSEGARANVLTF
CDR3 DNA: TGCGCCAGCAGCGAGGGGGCAAGGGCCAACGTCCTGACTTTC

clone size: many
CDR3 length: 13
D gene: .
V gene: TRBV7-8
J gene: TRBJ1-1
CDR3 protein: CASSFRGYTEAFF
CDR3 DNA: TGTGCCAGCAGCTTCCGGGGGTACACTGAAGCTTTCTTT

clone size: few
CDR3 length: 16
D gene: .
V gene: TRBV5-1
J gene: TRBJ2-2
CDR3 protein: CASSLEEVGYTGELFF
CDR3 DNA: TGCGCCAGCAGCTTGGAGGAAGTGGGATATACCGGGGAGCTGTTTTTT

clone size: many
CDR3 length: 13
D gene: .
V gene: TRBV28
J gene: TRBJ2-1
CDR3 protein: CASSLPRYNEQFF
CDR3 DNA: TGTGCCAGCAGTCTCCCTCGTTACAATGAGCAGTTCTTC

clone size: many
CDR3 length: 13
D gene: .
V gene: TRBV7-2
J gene: TRBJ1-1
CDR3 protein: CASSFYKNTEAFF
CDR3 DNA: TGTGCCAGCAGCTTTTATAAGAACACTGAAGCTTTCTTT

clone size: .
CDR3 length: 12
D gene: .
V gene: TRBV10-1
J gene: TRBJ2-2
CDR3 protein: CASSDPVGELFF
CDR3 DNA: TGCGCCAGCAGTGATCCAGTCGGGGAGCTGTTTTTT

clone size: few
CDR3 length: 14
D gene: TRBD1
V gene: TRBV20-1
J gene: TRBJ1-1
CDR3 protein: CSARIPGGTTEAFF
CDR3 DNA: TGCAGTGCTAGGATTCCAGGGGGCACCACTGAAGCTTTCTTT

clone size: few
CDR3 length: 15
D gene: .
V gene: TRBV30
J gene: TRBJ2-7
CDR3 protein: CAWSDAGLSPYEQYF
CDR3 DNA: TGTGCCTGGAGCGACGCGGGGTTGAGCCCCTACGAGCAGTACTTC

clone size: few
CDR3 length: 11
D gene: .
V gene: TRBV25-1
J gene: TRBJ2-7
CDR3 protein: CATNLGLEQYF
CDR3 DNA: TGTGCCACAAATCTGGGGCTCGAGCAGTACTTC

clone size: many
CDR3 length: 16
D gene: TRBD1
V gene: TRBV6-4
J gene: TRBJ1-1
CDR3 protein: CASSDRDRLLNTEAFF
CDR3 DNA: TGTGCCAGCAGTGACCGGGACAGACTGCTGAACACTGAAGCTTTCTTT

clone size: few
CDR3 length: 14
D gene: TRBD2
V gene: TRBV5-6
J gene: TRBJ2-7
CDR3 protein: CASSRGLGYYEQYF
CDR3 DNA: TGTGCCAGCAGCCGGGGACTAGGGTACTACGAGCAGTACTTC

clone size: many
CDR3 length: 16
D gene: TRBD1
V gene: TRBV6-1
J gene: TRBJ1-4
CDR3 protein: CASSRNRDRVREKLFF
CDR3 DNA: TGTGCCAGCAGTCGGAACCGGGACAGGGTTCGTGAAAAACTGTTTTTT

clone size: few
CDR3 length: 15
D gene: .
V gene: TRBV6-5
J gene: TRBJ2-2
CDR3 protein: CASSFSDLNTGELFF
CDR3 DNA: TGTGCCAGCAGCTTCTCGGATTTAAACACCGGGGAGCTGTTTTTT

clone size: .
CDR3 length: 14
D gene: TRBD2
V gene: TRBV20-1
J gene: TRBJ2-1
CDR3 protein: CSARGTSGRAGQFF
CDR3 DNA: TGCAGTGCTAGGGGGACTAGCGGGAGGGCCGGGCAGTTCTTC

clone size: few
CDR3 length: 14
D gene: TRBD1
V gene: TRBV5-4
J gene: TRBJ2-5
CDR3 protein: CASSFRDSQETQYF
CDR3 DNA: TGTGCCAGCAGCTTTAGGGACAGCCAAGAGACCCAGTACTTC

clone size: .
CDR3 length: 13
D gene: .
V gene: TRBV3-1
J gene: TRBJ1-2
CDR3 protein: CASSHGYLTGYTF
CDR3 DNA: TGTGCCAGCAGCCATGGGTACCTAACTGGCTACACCTTC

clone size: many
CDR3 length: 12
D gene: .
V gene: TRBV11-2
J gene: TRBJ2-7
CDR3 protein: CASSLNFYEQYF
CDR3 DNA: TGTGCCAGCAGCTTAAACTTCTACGAGCAGTACTTC

clone size: few
CDR3 length: 12
D gene: .
V gene: TRBV5-1
J gene: TRBJ2-5
CDR3 protein: CASSGGQETQYF
CDR3 DNA: TGTGCCAGCAGCGGCGGCCAAGAGACCCAGTACTTC

clone size: .
CDR3 length: 16
D gene: .
V gene: TRBV5-1
J gene: TRBJ1-3
CDR3 protein: CASSSYEVESGNTIYF
CDR3 DNA: TGCGCCAGCAGCTCGTACGAGGTCGAGTCTGGAAACACCATATATTTT

clone size: many
CDR3 length: 16
D gene: TRBD1
V gene: TRBV6-1
J gene: TRBJ2-2
CDR3 protein: CASRKTGGTNTGELFF
CDR3 DNA: TGTGCCAGCAGGAAAACAGGGGGAACTAACACCGGGGAGCTGTTTTTT

clone size: few
CDR3 length: 16
D gene: .
V gene: TRBV6-5
J gene: TRBJ1-3
CDR3 protein: CASSYSNHGTGNTIYF
CDR3 DNA: TGTGCCAGCAGTTACTCCAACCATGGAACAGGAAACACCATATATTTT

clone size: many
CDR3 length: 14
D gene: .
V gene: TRBV11-2
J gene: TRBJ2-2
CDR3 protein: CASSLRGGTGELFF
CDR3 DNA: TGTGCCAGCAGCCTCAGAGGGGGGACCGGGGAGCTGTTTTTT

clone size: many
CDR3 length: 14
D gene: TRBD1
V gene: TRBV12-3/TRBV12-4
J gene: TRBJ1-1
CDR3 protein: CASRPRQGNTEAFF
CDR3 DNA: TGTGCCAGCAGACCCAGACAGGGGAACACTGAAGCTTTCTTT

clone size: .
CDR3 length: 15
D gene: TRBD2
V gene: TRBV7-3
J gene: TRBJ2-3
CDR3 protein: CASSLLAGSADTQYF
CDR3 DNA: TGTGCCAGCAGCTTACTAGCGGGGTCCGCAGATACGCAGTATTTT

clone size: few
CDR3 length: 16
D gene: TRBD1
V gene: TRBV9
J gene: TRBJ2-5
CDR3 protein: CASSSGTGGWLETQYF
CDR3 DNA: TGTGCCAGCAGCTCCGGGACAGGGGGTTGGTTAGAGACCCAGTACTTC

clone size: few
CDR3 length: 18
D gene: .
V gene: TRBV15
J gene: TRBJ1-4
CDR3 protein: CATSTDRRSSSGSEKLFF
CDR3 DNA: TGTGCCACCAGCACTGACAGGAGGAGTAGTTCGGGCTCTGAAAAACTGTTTTTT

clone size: many
CDR3 length: 14
D gene: TRBD1
V gene: TRBV28
J gene: TRBJ1-1
CDR3 protein: CASSVTGGFTEAFF
CDR3 DNA: TGTGCCAGCAGTGTGACAGGGGGATTCACTGAAGCTTTCTTT

clone size: many
CDR3 length: 14
D gene: TRBD2
V gene: TRBV27
J gene: TRBJ2-7
CDR3 protein: CASSTSVSSYEQYF
CDR3 DNA: TGTGCCAGCAGTACTAGCGTTAGCTCCTACGAGCAGTACTTC

clone size: .
CDR3 length: 14
D gene: TRBD1
V gene: TRBV6-1
J gene: TRBJ1-5
CDR3 protein: CASSQGQSNQPQHF
CDR3 DNA: TGTGCCAGCAGCCAGGGACAGTCGAATCAGCCCCAGCATTTT

clone size: few
CDR3 length: 18
D gene: TRBD1
V gene: TRBV9
J gene: TRBJ1-1
CDR3 protein: CASSVGMGTGWGNTEAFF
CDR3 DNA: TGTGCCAGCAGCGTCGGCATGGGGACAGGGTGGGGGAACACTGAAGCTTTCTTT

clone size: many
CDR3 length: 16
D gene: TRBD1
V gene: TRBV28
J gene: TRBJ1-6
CDR3 protein: CASSLDSGTGVSPLHF
CDR3 DNA: TGTGCCAGCAGTTTGGACTCCGGGACAGGGGTTTCACCCCTCCACTTT

clone size: few
CDR3 length: 15
D gene: TRBD1
V gene: TRBV7-9
J gene: TRBJ1-1
CDR3 protein: CASSTWTGGYTEAFF
CDR3 DNA: TGTGCCAGCAGCACCTGGACAGGGGGCTACACTGAAGCTTTCTTT

clone size: .
CDR3 length: 15
D gene: .
V gene: TRBV28
J gene: TRBJ1-4
CDR3 protein: CASSPRKGRNEKLFF
CDR3 DNA: TGTGCCAGCAGCCCCCGAAAGGGGAGGAATGAAAAACTGTTTTTT

clone size: few
CDR3 length: 16
D gene: TRBD2
V gene: TRBV30
J gene: TRBJ2-2
CDR3 protein: CAWRSQWDYYTGELFF
CDR3 DNA: TGTGCCTGGAGATCGCAATGGGACTATTACACCGGGGAGCTGTTTTTT

clone size: .
CDR3 length: 15
D gene: TRBD2
V gene: TRBV27
J gene: TRBJ2-3
CDR3 protein: CASRDSGRLEDTQYF
CDR3 DNA: TGTGCCAGCAGAGATAGCGGGAGGTTGGAAGATACGCAGTATTTT

clone size: .
CDR3 length: 14
D gene: TRBD2
V gene: TRBV27
J gene: TRBJ2-7
CDR3 protein: CASSPTSVNYEQYF
CDR3 DNA: TGTGCCAGCAGCCCGACTAGCGTGAACTACGAGCAGTACTTC

clone size: many
CDR3 length: 13
D gene: TRBD1
V gene: TRBV5-1
J gene: TRBJ1-2
CDR3 protein: CASSARGGDGYTF
CDR3 DNA: TGCGCCAGCAGCGCCAGGGGGGGAGATGGCTACACCTTC

clone size: .
CDR3 length: 13
D gene: .
V gene: TRBV25-1
J gene: TRBJ1-1
CDR3 protein: CASRFDRNTEAFF
CDR3 DNA: TGTGCCAGCAGGTTTGACAGGAACACTGAAGCTTTCTTT

clone size: .
CDR3 length: 15
D gene: .
V gene: TRBV4-2
J gene: TRBJ1-1
CDR3 protein: CASSQHRVGDTEAFF
CDR3 DNA: TGTGCCAGCAGCCAACACAGGGTTGGGGACACTGAAGCTTTCTTT

clone size: few
CDR3 length: 13
D gene: .
V gene: TRBV11-2
J gene: TRBJ2-6
CDR3 protein: CASSPTRANALTF
CDR3 DNA: TGTGCCAGCTCTCCTACTAGGGCCAACGCCCTGACTTTC

clone size: many
CDR3 length: 12
D gene: .
V gene: TRBV28
J gene: TRBJ1-2
CDR3 protein: CATQLIHYGYTF
CDR3 DNA: TGTGCCACTCAACTAATCCACTATGGCTACACCTTC

clone size: .
CDR3 length: 18
D gene: .
V gene: TRBV14
J gene: TRBJ2-4
CDR3 protein: CASSQDPPRGGNRNIQYF
CDR3 DNA: TGTGCCAGCAGCCAAGACCCACCCAGGGGAGGCAATCGAAACATTCAGTACTTC

clone size: many
CDR3 length: 15
D gene: TRBD1
V gene: TRBV11-2
J gene: TRBJ1-2
CDR3 protein: CASRHSPTDRAGYTF
CDR3 DNA: TGTGCCAGCAGACACTCCCCTACGGACAGGGCCGGCTACACCTTC

clone size: many
CDR3 length: 13
D gene: .
V gene: TRBV12-3/TRBV12-4
J gene: TRBJ1-2
CDR3 protein: CASSFTGQGGYTF
CDR3 DNA: TGTGCCAGCAGTTTTACAGGTCAGGGTGGCTACACCTTC